The TCR beta chain described here comes from a study of spatial heterogeneity in lung cancer. About the research overall: Raw reads contained each unique TCR and UMI combination more than ten times on average. Points from the study as a whole: At resection, ubiquitous expanded tumor TCRs appeared in blood more than at follow-up.

Individual TCR cDNA molecules each bore their own unique molecular identifier. TCRdb re-called the 5' RACE reads with MiXCR, one entry per CDR3 protein. This table has 82,000 or so distinct CDR3 sequences, over 10% appearing once. On this clonotype: Its target is not known.

The V segment lost 6 bases and the J segment 4 bases; nucleotides outside the gene matches: 6. CDR1 is MNHEY, CDR2 SVGEGT, per germline. The CDR3 is 15 amino acids. Time point here: sample taken at primary tumor resection. Whole RNA, isolated from tumor, nontumor lung or frozen PBMC, was sequenced without prior sorting. There were 72 donors, all of them untreated patients with early-stage non-small cell lung cancer. The input for sequencing was PBMCs, taken at surgery. This clonotype originated in a male donor with early-stage non-small cell lung cancer. This chain joins TRBV6-2 or TRBV6-3 and TRBJ2-4; the match to TRBD2 covers 10 bases. CDR3 bases: TGTGCCAGCAGGCATGGACTAGCGGAAAAAAACATTCAGTACTTC. It encodes CASRHGLAEKNIQYF.